This TCR beta chain originates from a study of cytomegalovirus exposure and HLA in healthy donors. Comments on this clone: What it recognizes is unknown.

Trimming cost V 5 bases and J 6 bases; bases outside gene matches: 14. CDR1 is SGHDT, CDR2 YYEEEE, per germline. The CDR3 sequence is 16 residues long. Participants comprised healthy donors of bone marrow. Primers for the PCR totalled 60 Vbeta and 13 Jbeta. Sequencing used immunoSEQ multiplex PCR; TCRdb keeps in-frame clones, though not all of them. The sample includes about 150,000 clones, roughly 78% of them seen just once. Study-wide findings and caveats: Differences between HLA loci emerged in a later analysis of TCR association rates, with DRB1 most and HLA-C fewest. One cluster of highly shared sequence variants probably arose as a sequencing artifact. Immune exposure data for these donors was limited to CMV serostatus.

The sequencing input was PBMCs. This sequence originates from a man aged 45 to 65 in good health and CMV-seropositive. The V gene is TRBV5-6, the J gene TRBJ2-5, with 9 bases fitting TRBD1. CDR3: CASSSPMGQGSKTQYF. The CDR3 nucleotides read TGTGCCAGCAGTTCGCCCATGGGACAGGGAAGCAAGACCCAGTACTTC. The variable domain in full, with the rest retrieved from reference TRBV5-6 and TRBJ2-5, is DAGVTQSPTHLIKTRGQQVTLRCSPKSGHDTVSWYQQALGQGPQFIFQYYEEEERQRGNFPDRFSGHQFPNYSSELNVNALLLGDSALYLCASSSPMGQGSKTQYFGPGTRLLVL.